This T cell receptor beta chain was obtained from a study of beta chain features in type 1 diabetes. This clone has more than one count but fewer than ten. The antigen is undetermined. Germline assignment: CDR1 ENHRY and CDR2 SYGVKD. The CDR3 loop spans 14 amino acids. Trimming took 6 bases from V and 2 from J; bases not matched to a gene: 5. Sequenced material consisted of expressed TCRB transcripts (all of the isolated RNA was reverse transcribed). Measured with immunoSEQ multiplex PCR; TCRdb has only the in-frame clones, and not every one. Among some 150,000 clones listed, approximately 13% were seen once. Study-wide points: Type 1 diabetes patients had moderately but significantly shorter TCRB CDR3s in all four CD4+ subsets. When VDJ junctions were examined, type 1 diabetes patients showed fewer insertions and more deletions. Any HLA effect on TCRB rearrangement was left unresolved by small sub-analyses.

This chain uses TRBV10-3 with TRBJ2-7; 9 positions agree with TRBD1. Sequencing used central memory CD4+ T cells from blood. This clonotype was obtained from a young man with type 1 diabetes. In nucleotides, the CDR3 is TGTGCCATCAGGGTGGACAGGGGCCCCTACGAGCAGTACTTC. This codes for CAIRVDRGPYEQYF.